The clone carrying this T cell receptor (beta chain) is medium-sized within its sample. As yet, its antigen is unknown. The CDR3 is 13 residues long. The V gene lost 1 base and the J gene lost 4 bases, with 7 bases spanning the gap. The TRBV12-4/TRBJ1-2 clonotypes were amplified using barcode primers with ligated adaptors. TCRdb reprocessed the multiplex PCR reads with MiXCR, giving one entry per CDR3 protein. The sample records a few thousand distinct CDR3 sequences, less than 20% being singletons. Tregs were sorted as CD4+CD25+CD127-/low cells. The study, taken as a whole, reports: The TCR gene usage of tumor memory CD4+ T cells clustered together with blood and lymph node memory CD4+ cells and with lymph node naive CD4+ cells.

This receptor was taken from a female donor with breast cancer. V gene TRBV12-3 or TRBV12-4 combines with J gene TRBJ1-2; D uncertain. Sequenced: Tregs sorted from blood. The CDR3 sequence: CASSLEDLYGYTF. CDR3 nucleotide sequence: TGTGCCAGCAGTTTAGAGGATCTCTATGGCTACACCTTC.